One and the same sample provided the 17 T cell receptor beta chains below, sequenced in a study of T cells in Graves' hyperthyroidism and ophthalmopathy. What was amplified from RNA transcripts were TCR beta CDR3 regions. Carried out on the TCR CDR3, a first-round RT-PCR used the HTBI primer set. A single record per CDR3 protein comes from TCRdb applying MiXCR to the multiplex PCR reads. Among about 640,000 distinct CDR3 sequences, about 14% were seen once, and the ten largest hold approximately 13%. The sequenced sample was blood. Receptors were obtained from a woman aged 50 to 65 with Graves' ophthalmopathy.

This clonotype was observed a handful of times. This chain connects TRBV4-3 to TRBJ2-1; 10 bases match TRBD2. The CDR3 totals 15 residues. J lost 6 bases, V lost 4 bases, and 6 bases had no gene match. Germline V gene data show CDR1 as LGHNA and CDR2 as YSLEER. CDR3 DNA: TGCGCCAGCAGCCCCGGGACTAGCGCTACCAATGAGCAGTTCTTC. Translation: CASSPGTSATNEQFF.

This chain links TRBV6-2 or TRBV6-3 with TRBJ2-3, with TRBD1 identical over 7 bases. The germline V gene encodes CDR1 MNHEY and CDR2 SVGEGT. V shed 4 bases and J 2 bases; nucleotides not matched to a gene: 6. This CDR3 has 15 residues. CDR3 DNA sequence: TGTGCCAGCAGTTCCCGACAGGGCCTCACAGATACGCAGTATTTT. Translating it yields CASSSRQGLTDTQYF.

The CDR3, as DNA: TGTGCCAGCAGCCCCAAGGTTGGGTTGAAAACTAGCGAGGACAATGAGCAGTTCTTC. This sequence encodes CASSPKVGLKTSEDNEQFF. This chain joins TRBV4-2 and TRBJ2-1; TRBD2 matches 7 bases. The CDR3 is 19 residues long. Trimming removed 4 bases from V and 5 bases from J; junction bases left unmatched: 20. Germline V gene data show CDR1 as LGHNA and CDR2 as YNFKEQ.

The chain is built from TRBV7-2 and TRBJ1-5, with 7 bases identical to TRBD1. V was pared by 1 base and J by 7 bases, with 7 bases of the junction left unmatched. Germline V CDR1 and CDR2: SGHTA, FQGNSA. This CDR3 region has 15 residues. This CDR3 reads CASSLDRGGWQPQHF. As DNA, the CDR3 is TGTGCCAGCAGCTTAGACAGGGGAGGATGGCAGCCCCAGCATTTT.

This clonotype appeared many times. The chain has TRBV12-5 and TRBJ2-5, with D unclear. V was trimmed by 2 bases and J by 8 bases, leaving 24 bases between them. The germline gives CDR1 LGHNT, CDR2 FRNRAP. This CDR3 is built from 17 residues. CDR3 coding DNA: TGTGCTAGTGGTTTGACGAACCCCGGGCTAGTCGGAACAACCCAGTACTTC. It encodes CASGLTNPGLVGTTQYF.

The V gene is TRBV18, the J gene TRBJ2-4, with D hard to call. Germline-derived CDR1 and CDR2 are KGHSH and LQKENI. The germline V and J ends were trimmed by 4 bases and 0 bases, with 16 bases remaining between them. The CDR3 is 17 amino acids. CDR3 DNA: TGTGCCAGCTCACAAGAAATCGGTGGATTAGCCAAAAACATTCAGTACTTC. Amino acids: CASSQEIGGLAKNIQYF.

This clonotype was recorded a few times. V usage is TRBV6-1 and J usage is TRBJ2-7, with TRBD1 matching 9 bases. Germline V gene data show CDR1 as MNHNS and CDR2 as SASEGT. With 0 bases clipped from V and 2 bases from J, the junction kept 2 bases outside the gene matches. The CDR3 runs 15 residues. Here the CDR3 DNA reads TGTGCCAGCAGTGAAGCGGGGACAGGGACCTACGAGCAGTACTTC. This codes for CASSEAGTGTYEQYF.

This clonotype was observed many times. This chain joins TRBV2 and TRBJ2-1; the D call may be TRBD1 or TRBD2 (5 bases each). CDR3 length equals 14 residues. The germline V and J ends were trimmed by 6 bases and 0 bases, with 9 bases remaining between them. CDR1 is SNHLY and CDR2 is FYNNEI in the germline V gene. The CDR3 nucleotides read TGTGCCAGCAGGAGGGACGTCTCCTACAATGAGCAGTTCTTC. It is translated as CASRRDVSYNEQFF.

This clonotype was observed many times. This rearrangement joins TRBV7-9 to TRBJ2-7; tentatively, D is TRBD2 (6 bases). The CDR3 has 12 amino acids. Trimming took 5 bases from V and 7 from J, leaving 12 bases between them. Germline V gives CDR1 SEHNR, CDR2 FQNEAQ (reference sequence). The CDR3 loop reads CASSARGGEQYF. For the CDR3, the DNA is TGTGCCAGCAGCGCACGTGGGGGGGAGCAGTACTTC.

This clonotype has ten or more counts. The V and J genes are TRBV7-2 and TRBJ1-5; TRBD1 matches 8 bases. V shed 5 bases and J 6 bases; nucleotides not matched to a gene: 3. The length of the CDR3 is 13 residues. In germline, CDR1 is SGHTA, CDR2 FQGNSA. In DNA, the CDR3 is TGTGCCAGCAGCCCGGACAGGGCTCAGCCCCAGCATTTT. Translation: CASSPDRAQPQHF. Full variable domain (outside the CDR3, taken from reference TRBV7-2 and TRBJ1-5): GAGVSQSPSNKVTEKGKDVELRCDPISGHTALYWYRQSLGQGLEFLIYFQGNSAPDKSGLPSDRFSAERTGGSVSTLTIQRTQQEDSAVYLCASSPDRAQPQHFGDGTRLSIL.

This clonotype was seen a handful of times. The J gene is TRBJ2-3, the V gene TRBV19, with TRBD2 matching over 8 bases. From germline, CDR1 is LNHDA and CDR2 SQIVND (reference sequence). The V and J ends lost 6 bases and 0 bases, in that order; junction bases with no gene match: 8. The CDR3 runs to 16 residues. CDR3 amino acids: CASSQSAGASTDTQYF. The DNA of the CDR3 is TGTGCCAGTAGCCAATCAGCGGGGGCTAGCACAGATACGCAGTATTTT.

The CDR3: CASSLGTSGRAEHYYNEQFF. The CDR3 DNA reads as TGCGCCAGCAGCTTGGGGACTAGCGGGAGGGCCGAGCACTACTACAATGAGCAGTTCTTC. V and J are TRBV5-1 and TRBJ2-1; 15 bases fit TRBD2. The CDR3 loop spans 20 amino acids. The V gene's germline CDR1 is SGHRS and CDR2 YFSETQ. V dropped 0 bases and J dropped 3; count of bases not matched to a gene: 10.

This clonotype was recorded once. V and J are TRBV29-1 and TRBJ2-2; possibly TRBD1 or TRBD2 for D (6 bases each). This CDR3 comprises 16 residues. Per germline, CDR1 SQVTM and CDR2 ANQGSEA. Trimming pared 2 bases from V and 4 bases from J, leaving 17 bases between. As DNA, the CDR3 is TGCAGCGTTGAATCGGGGTGGGGGGCTAGCACCGGGGAGCTGTTTTTT. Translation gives CSVESGWGASTGELFF.

CDR3 in DNA: TGTGCCAGCAGTGCCAGGGGTCAGCCCCAGCATTTT. It yields the protein CASSARGQPQHF. The gene calls are TRBV27 and TRBJ1-5, with a tentative D call TRBD1 (6 bases). CDR3 size: 12 residues. CDR1 and CDR2 from the germline V gene are MNHEY and SMNVEV (reference sequence). Between the trimmed V and J ends, which lost 5 bases and 6 bases, there was a span of 8 bases.

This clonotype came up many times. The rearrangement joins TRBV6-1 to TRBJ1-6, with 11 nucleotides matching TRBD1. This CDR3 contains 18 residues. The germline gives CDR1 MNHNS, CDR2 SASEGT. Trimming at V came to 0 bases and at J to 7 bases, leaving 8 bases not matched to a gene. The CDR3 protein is CASSEAIGQGARNSPLHF. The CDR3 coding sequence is TGTGCCAGCAGTGAAGCGATTGGACAGGGGGCGCGAAATTCACCCCTCCACTTT.

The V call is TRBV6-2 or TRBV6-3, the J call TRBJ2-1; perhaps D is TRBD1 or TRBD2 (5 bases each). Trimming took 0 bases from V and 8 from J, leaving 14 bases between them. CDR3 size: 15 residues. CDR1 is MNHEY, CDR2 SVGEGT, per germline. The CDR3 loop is CASSYSGVKLYEQFF. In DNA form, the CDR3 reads TGTGCCAGCAGTTACTCGGGGGTAAAGCTATATGAGCAGTTCTTC.

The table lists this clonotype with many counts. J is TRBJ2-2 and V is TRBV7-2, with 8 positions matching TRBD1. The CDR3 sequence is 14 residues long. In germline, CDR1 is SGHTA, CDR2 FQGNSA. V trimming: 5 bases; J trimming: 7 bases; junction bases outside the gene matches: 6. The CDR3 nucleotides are TGTGCCAGCAGCCTATGGACAGGGCTCGGGGAGCTGTTTTTT. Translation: CASSLWTGLGELFF. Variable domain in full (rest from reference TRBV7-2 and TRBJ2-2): GAGVSQSPSNKVTEKGKDVELRCDPISGHTALYWYRQSLGQGLEFLIYFQGNSAPDKSGLPSDRFSAERTGGSVSTLTIQRTQQEDSAVYLCASSLWTGLGELFFGEGSRLTVL.